This T cell receptor beta chain stems from a study of blood T cell repertoires in COVID-19. Study as a whole: Material from acute and convalescent COVID-19 was sourced from the United States, Italy and Spain. T cells, B-cell-depleted T cells, or PBMCs provided the cDNA or gDNA that served as material.

The CDR3 length is 13 residues. Per germline, CDR1 SGHVS and CDR2 FQNEAQ. V shed 5 bases and J shed 4 bases, with 11 bases lying between them. Per the study methods: Reference gene primers were amplified, and this amplification served to estimate nucleated cell counts. Generated by immunoSEQ multiplex PCR, the TCRdb table keeps only in-frame clones and is missing some. V and J calls and clone size are as listed in that table; D and trimming were resolved from the DNA. The sample includes around 150,000 clones, roughly 84% seen only once; the top ten take under 2.5%. Sequenced material: peripheral blood. The chain recombines TRBV7-8 with TRBJ2-5, with D possibly TRBD2 on 6 matching bases. The clonotype originates from a man aged 65 to 85 with acute or convalescent COVID-19. The CDR3 nucleotides read TGTGCCAGCAGCCCGGTGGGAGGAGAGACCCAGTACTTC. The encoded protein is CASSPVGGETQYF.